This TCR beta chain was sequenced during a study of cytomegalovirus exposure and HLA in healthy donors. Whole-study results and caveats: An Asian-associated ancestry cluster reportedly showed fewer N-insertions than the approximately 620-donor mean in a later analysis.

CDR1 WSHSY and CDR2 SAAADI come from the germline V gene. The CDR3 spans 15 residues. In the PCR, 60 Vbeta and 13 Jbeta primers were used. Method: immunoSEQ multiplex PCR; TCRdb's copy keeps in-frame clones and lacks some. In the table there are 200,000 to 250,000 clones, around four fifths of which are singletons. On this clone itself: Its antigen is not identified. One end of the junction varies from germline; a read error may be responsible. The same CDR3 arises from other DNA sequences in this sample as well.

V and J are TRBV10-2 and TRBJ1-5, with 8 bases identical to TRBD1. Source material: PBMCs. This receptor was identified in a woman aged 40 to 50 in good health and CMV-seronegative. CDR3 in amino acids: CASSGGQGGDQPQHF. As DNA, the CDR3 is TGCGCCAGCAGTGGCGGACAGGGCGGGGATCAGCCGCAGCATTTT.